The 22 T cell receptor beta chains below all came from one sample that was sequenced in a study of blood T cell repertoires in COVID-19. The assay was immunoSEQ multiplex PCR, and TCRdb's table has in-frame clones only and misses some. Among 150,000 to 200,000 clones, roughly 80% were seen once, and the ten largest hold approximately 18%. Sequences were obtained from peripheral blood. The origin of the receptors is a woman aged 80 or over with acute or convalescent COVID-19.

This clone was counted only a few times. The chain joins TRBV7-6 to TRBJ2-2, with D uncertain. Trimming shortened V by 7 bases and J by 7 bases, and 7 bases separated the two germline ends. The CDR3 length is 11 residues. Germline V CDR1 and CDR2: SGHVS, FNYEAQ. CDR3 nucleotides: TGTGCCAGCACCACGGGCGGGGAGCTGTTTTTT. Amino acid sequence: CASTTGGELFF.

V and J are TRBV4-1 and TRBJ1-1, with 9 bases matching TRBD1. After removal of 4 bases from V and 0 bases from J, the junction contained 0 bases not matched to a gene. The CDR3 is 14 amino acids. CDR1 and CDR2 from the germline V gene are MGHRA and YSYEKL. The CDR3 bases are TGCGCCAGCAGCCGGACAGGGGTGAACACTGAAGCTTTCTTT. Translation: CASSRTGVNTEAFF.

The rearrangement joins TRBV19 to TRBJ2-5; 7 positions agree with TRBD2. The germline gives CDR1 LNHDA, CDR2 SQIVND (reference sequence). With V trimmed by 3 bases and J by 2 bases, 6 bases remained unmatched. The CDR3 covers 15 residues. The CDR3 loop is CASSIGTIRQETQYF. CDR3 in DNA: TGTGCCAGTAGTATCGGGACTATAAGGCAAGAGACCCAGTACTTC.

There are a few counts of this clone. Its ends do not fully match the called genes, so a read error is possible. This sequence joins TRBV7-2 and TRBJ2-1; TRBD2 agrees at 8 bases. The CDR3 length is 13 residues. Germline CDR1 reads SGHTA; CDR2 reads FQGNSA. DNA of the CDR3: TGTGCCAGCAGCTCGCCATCGACTAGCGAGGTTGTCTTC. Translated, it gives CASSSPSTSEVVF.

The chain joins TRBV21-1 to TRBJ2-7; the table's D call TRBD1 went unverified against the DNA. TRBV21-1 is a known pseudogene. The CDR3 has 14 residues. The CDR3, as DNA: TGTGCCAGCAGACCCGCAGGGGAAACCTACGAGCAGTACTTC. Translated, it gives CASRPAGETYEQYF.

CDR3 in DNA: TGTGCCAGCAGCGTAGACAGCGGTAATGAAAAACTGTTTTTT. Translating gives CASSVDSGNEKLFF. The gene calls are TRBV9 and TRBJ1-4; D is ambiguous. The CDR3 is 14 amino acids. The V and J ends lost 0 bases and 4 bases respectively, with 7 bases between them. Germline CDR1 SGDLS, CDR2 YYNGEE.

V and J are TRBV19 and TRBJ1-5; D is uncertain. The CDR3 is 13 amino acids. V lost 10 bases, J lost 6 bases, and 16 bases lay in between. CDR1 LNHDA and CDR2 SQIVND come from the germline V gene (reference sequence). The CDR3 DNA reads TGTGCCACCCAGGCTGTTTCGTCTCAGCCCCAGCATTTT. Translated, it gives CATQAVSSQPQHF. Together with reference TRBV19 and TRBJ1-5, the CDR3 gives the full variable domain: DGGITQSPKYLFRKEGQNVTLSCEQNLNHDAMYWYRQDPGQGLRLIYYSQIVNDFQKGDIAEGYSVSREKKESFPLTVTSAQKNPTAFYLCATQAVSSQPQHFGDGTRLSIL.

The chain joins TRBV21-1 to TRBJ1-5; the table's D call of TRBD1 was not tested on the DNA. TRBV21-1 represents a pseudogene. The length of the CDR3 is 15 residues. The CDR3 protein is CASSKGDSPNQPQHF. The CDR3 nucleotides read TGTGCCAGCAGCAAAGGGGACAGCCCCAATCAGCCCCAGCATTTT.

The chain's CDR3 is CASYDRENTGELFF. The CDR3 DNA reads TGTGCCAGTTACGACAGGGAGAACACCGGGGAGCTGTTTTTT. The rearrangement uses TRBV6-5 and TRBJ2-2; 7 bases align to TRBD1. This CDR3 has 14 residues. Per germline, CDR1 MNHEY and CDR2 SVGAGI. The V segment lost 9 bases and the J segment 1 base; nucleotides outside the gene matches: 5.

The CDR3 DNA sequence: TGTGCCAGCAGTCGATTGGCGAACACTGAAGCTTTCTTT. As protein: CASSRLANTEAFF. The V call is TRBV12-3 or TRBV12-4, the J call TRBJ1-1, with D unclear. There are 13 residues in the CDR3. Trimming pared 5 bases from V and 1 base from J, leaving 8 bases between.

The CDR3 DNA reads TGCGCCAGCAGCTCAGGGACTAGCGGGGGGAAAGAGACCCAGTACTTC. Protein product: CASSSGTSGGKETQYF. The chain employs TRBV5-1 and TRBJ2-5; 15 bases map to TRBD2. The CDR3 covers 16 residues. V lost 3 bases to trimming and J lost 3 bases; unmatched junction nucleotides: 3. The germline V gene encodes CDR1 SGHRS and CDR2 YFSETQ.

A few counts support this clone. V usage is TRBV7-9 and J usage is TRBJ1-1; D might be TRBD1 (6 bases). Germline CDR1 and CDR2: SEHNR and FQNEAQ (reference sequence). This CDR3 contains 16 residues. The V and J ends lost 5 bases and 4 bases respectively, with 20 bases between them. CDR3 residues: CASSPPGAGARTEAFF. The CDR3 DNA reads as TGTGCCAGCAGCCCGCCGGGTGCGGGGGCCCGCACTGAAGCTTTCTTT. The full variable domain, with the rest looked up from reference TRBV7-9 and TRBJ1-1, is DTGVSQNPRHKITKRGQNVTFRCDPISEHNRLYWYRQTLGQGPEFLTYFQNEAQLEKSRLLSDRFSAERPKGSFSTLEIQRTEQGDSAMYLCASSPPGAGARTEAFFGQGTRLTVV.

The chain combines TRBV5-1 with TRBJ1-5; 7 nucleotides agree with TRBD1. CDR1 and CDR2 from the germline V gene are SGHRS and YFSETQ. Trimming cost V 0 bases and J 7 bases; bases outside gene matches: 4. This CDR3 contains 14 residues. The CDR3 here is CASSLEPGQQPQHF. As DNA, the CDR3 is TGCGCCAGCAGCTTGGAACCGGGACAGCAGCCCCAGCATTTT. The full variable domain, completed using reference TRBV5-1 and TRBJ1-5, is KAGVTQTPRYLIKTRGQQVTLSCSPISGHRSVSWYQQTPGQGLQFLFEYFSETQRNKGNFPGRFSGRQFSNSRSEMNVSTLELGDSALYLCASSLEPGQQPQHFGDGTRLSIL.

The chain combines TRBV2 with TRBJ2-5, with D possibly matching TRBD2 (5 bases). V was cut by 7 bases and J by 1 base, with 10 bases left in between. Germline V gene lookup returns CDR1 SNHLY and CDR2 FYNNEI. This CDR3 is built from 13 residues. CDR3 residues: CASTSRLQETQYF. The CDR3 bases are TGTGCCAGCACTAGCAGACTCCAAGAGACCCAGTACTTC.

V is TRBV19 and J is TRBJ1-4, with D unresolved. This CDR3 contains 15 residues. CDR1 and CDR2 from the germline V gene are LNHDA and SQIVND (reference sequence). Trimming shortened V by 1 base and J by 8 bases, and 14 bases separated the two germline ends. The CDR3 loop reads CASSIGGARAEKLFF. CDR3 bases: TGTGCCAGTAGTATAGGTGGAGCTAGAGCCGAAAAACTGTTTTTT.

In this sample, this clone turned up once. This sequence joins TRBV30 and TRBJ1-6; 11 nucleotides align to TRBD1. V trimming: 4 bases; J trimming: 7 bases; junction bases outside the gene matches: 6. CDR3 length: 15 amino acids. Germline assignment: CDR1 GTSNPN and CDR2 SVGIG (reference sequence). The CDR3 here is CAWTGQGAWNSPLHF. The DNA of the CDR3 is TGTGCCTGGACCGGACAGGGGGCTTGGAATTCACCCCTCCACTTT.

The rearrangement links TRBV19 to TRBJ1-3, with a tentative D call TRBD1 (5 bases). This CDR3 has 17 amino acids. The germline V gene has CDR1 LNHDA and CDR2 SQIVND (reference sequence). The germline V and J ends were trimmed by 5 bases and 2 bases, with 19 bases remaining between them. CDR3 coding DNA: TGTGCCAGTAGTGCCACCCTCGGGGGACCCCCTGGAAACACCATATATTTT. Encoded protein: CASSATLGGPPGNTIYF. Full variable domain (remainder filled in from reference TRBV19 and TRBJ1-3): DGGITQSPKYLFRKEGQNVTLSCEQNLNHDAMYWYRQDPGQGLRLIYYSQIVNDFQKGDIAEGYSVSREKKESFPLTVTSAQKNPTAFYLCASSATLGGPPGNTIYFGEGSWLTVV.

The chain employs TRBV19 and TRBJ2-2; 8 bases match TRBD2. The length of the CDR3 is 15 residues. V lost 4 bases and J lost 6; bases outside the gene matches: 7. Germline V gene sequence: CDR1 LNHDA, CDR2 SQIVND (reference sequence). CDR3 sequence: CASSKGLGRPGELFF. The CDR3 nucleotides read TGTGCCAGTAGTAAGGGACTAGGTCGTCCCGGGGAGCTGTTTTTT. Full variable domain (remainder filled in from reference TRBV19 and TRBJ2-2): DGGITQSPKYLFRKEGQNVTLSCEQNLNHDAMYWYRQDPGQGLRLIYYSQIVNDFQKGDIAEGYSVSREKKESFPLTVTSAQKNPTAFYLCASSKGLGRPGELFFGEGSRLTVL.

V gene TRBV19 combines with J gene TRBJ2-1; D unresolved. Germline CDR1 LNHDA, CDR2 SQIVND (reference sequence). The CDR3 extends over 8 amino acids. The CDR3 spells CALGEQFF. The CDR3 region has the DNA TGTGCATTGGGCGAGCAGTTCTTC.

V is TRBV9 and J is TRBJ2-5; TRBD2 is a possible D gene (5 bases). This CDR3 spans 12 amino acids. CDR1 is SGDLS and CDR2 is YYNGEE in the germline V gene. V was cut by 6 bases and J by 4 bases, with 10 bases left in between. CDR3 region: CASKGAGETQYF. Written as DNA, the CDR3 is TGTGCCAGCAAGGGAGCAGGAGAGACCCAGTACTTC.

J is TRBJ2-1 and V is TRBV18; a weak D match, TRBD2 (6 bases). V was cut by 4 bases and J by 6 bases, with 16 bases left in between. The CDR3 contains 15 residues. In germline, CDR1 is KGHSH, CDR2 LQKENI. CDR3: CASSQTGGESNEQFF. The CDR3 nucleotides read TGTGCCAGCTCACAGACCGGCGGGGAGAGCAATGAGCAGTTCTTC.

This sequence joins TRBV19 and TRBJ2-4; 7 bases fit TRBD1. Germline lookup yields CDR1 LNHDA and CDR2 SQIVND (reference sequence). This CDR3 comprises 15 residues. The V segment lost 0 bases and the J segment 3 bases; nucleotides outside the gene matches: 2. CDR3 in amino acids: CASSIEGTDKNIQYF. The CDR3 nucleotides read TGTGCCAGTAGTATAGAGGGGACAGACAAAAACATTCAGTACTTC.